This T cell receptor beta chain is from a study of CD8+CD57+ T cells in acquired aplastic anemia. Study as a whole: The sorted CD4+ and CD8+ cells yielded an average approximately 3 ug of DNA.

This clonotype has at least ten counts. The study profiled TCR beta VDJ and CDR3 using genomic DNA as template. In TCRdb, the reads were re-called with MiXCR into one record per CDR3 protein. This repertoire shows 180,000 or so distinct CDR3 sequences, about 47% found once; its top ten account for approximately 3%. CDR3 length: 14 amino acids. Trimming removed 3 bases at V and 6 bases at J, with 13 bases between. Germline V CDR1 and CDR2: SGHRS, YFSETQ. This sequence originates from a human donor in good health. The chain is built from TRBV5-1 and TRBJ1-5, with TRBD1 as a possible D gene (6 bases). Sequencing was carried out using sorted CD4+, CD8+, or CD8+CD57+ T cells (not recorded which) from PBMCs. The CDR3, as DNA: TGCGCCAGCAGCTCCGGACAGTGGGGTCAGCCCCAGCATTTT. It specifies CASSSGQWGQPQHF. The full variable domain, rest sourced from reference TRBV5-1 and TRBJ1-5, is KAGVTQTPRYLIKTRGQQVTLSCSPISGHRSVSWYQQTPGQGLQFLFEYFSETQRNKGNFPGRFSGRQFSNSRSEMNVSTLELGDSALYLCASSSGQWGQPQHFGDGTRLSIL.